This record concerns one T cell receptor (beta chain) sequence. Its matching antigen is unknown. Germline V gives CDR1 LNHDA, CDR2 SQIVND (reference sequence). After removal of 5 bases from V and 6 bases from J, the junction contained 8 bases not matched to a gene. The CDR3 covers 14 residues. Sequenced material consisted of expressed TCRB transcripts (all of the isolated RNA was reverse transcribed). Samples of naive, central memory and regulatory T cells yielded a mean of about 3.9 million reads. Method: immunoSEQ multiplex PCR; TCRdb's copy keeps in-frame clones and lacks some. This table has under 300,000 clones, approximately 11% appearing once. The data were taken from a study of beta chain features in type 1 diabetes. It was via CD45RO/CCR7/CD25/CD127/CD95/CD27 that CD4+ naive, central memory, regulatory and stem cell-like memory cells were sorted. Whole-study results and caveats: Cells with high TCR expression could be over-represented by cDNA sequencing. Lower insertion and higher deletion counts appeared at VDJ junctions in type 1 diabetes patients. People with Type 1 diabetes carried modestly yet significantly shorter TCRB CDR3s in all four CD4+ subsets.

V is TRBV19 and J is TRBJ1-2; 8 positions match TRBD1. Sequenced material: naive CD4+ T cells from blood. The clonotype comes from a man under 40 with type 1 diabetes. This CDR3 is CASSGTDRVDGYTF. In nucleotides, the CDR3 is TGTGCCAGTAGTGGAACGGACAGGGTTGATGGCTACACCTTC.